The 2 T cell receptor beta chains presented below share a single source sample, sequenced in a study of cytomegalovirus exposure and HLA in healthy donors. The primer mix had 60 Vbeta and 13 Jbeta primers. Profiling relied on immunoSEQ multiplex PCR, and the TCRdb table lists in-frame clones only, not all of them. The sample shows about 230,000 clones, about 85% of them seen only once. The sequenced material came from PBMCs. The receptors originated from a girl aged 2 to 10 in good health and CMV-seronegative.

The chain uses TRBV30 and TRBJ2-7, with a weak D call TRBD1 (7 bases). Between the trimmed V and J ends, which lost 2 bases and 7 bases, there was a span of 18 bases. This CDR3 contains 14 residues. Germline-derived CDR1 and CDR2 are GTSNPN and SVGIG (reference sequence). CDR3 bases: TGTGCCTGGAGTATCCCGGAGGGGGCGCGGGAGCAGTACTTC. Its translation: CAWSIPEGAREQYF.

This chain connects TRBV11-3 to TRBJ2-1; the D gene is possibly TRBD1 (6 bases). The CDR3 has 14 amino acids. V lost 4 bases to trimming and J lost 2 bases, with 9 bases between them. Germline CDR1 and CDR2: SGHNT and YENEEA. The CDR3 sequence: CASSSGQTYNEQFF. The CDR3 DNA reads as TGTGCCAGCAGCTCCGGACAGACCTACAATGAGCAGTTCTTC.